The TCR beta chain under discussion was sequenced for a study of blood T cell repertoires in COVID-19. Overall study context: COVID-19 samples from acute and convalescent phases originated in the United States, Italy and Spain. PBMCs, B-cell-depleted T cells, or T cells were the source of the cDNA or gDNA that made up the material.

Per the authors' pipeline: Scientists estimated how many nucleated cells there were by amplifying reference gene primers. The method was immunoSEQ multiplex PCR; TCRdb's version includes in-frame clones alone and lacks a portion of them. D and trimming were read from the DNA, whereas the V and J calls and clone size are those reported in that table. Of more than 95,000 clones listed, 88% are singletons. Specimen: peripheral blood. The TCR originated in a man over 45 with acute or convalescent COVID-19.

CDR3 nucleotide sequence: TGTGCCTGGAGACGACGGGCTAGCGCTTCCACAGATACGCAGTATTTT. Translation: CAWRRRASASTDTQYF. The chain recombines TRBV30 with TRBJ2-3, with D tentatively TRBD2 (6 bases). V was cut by 3 bases and J by 2 bases, with 18 bases left in between. The V gene's germline CDR1 is GTSNPN and CDR2 SVGIG (reference sequence). The CDR3 extends over 16 amino acids.